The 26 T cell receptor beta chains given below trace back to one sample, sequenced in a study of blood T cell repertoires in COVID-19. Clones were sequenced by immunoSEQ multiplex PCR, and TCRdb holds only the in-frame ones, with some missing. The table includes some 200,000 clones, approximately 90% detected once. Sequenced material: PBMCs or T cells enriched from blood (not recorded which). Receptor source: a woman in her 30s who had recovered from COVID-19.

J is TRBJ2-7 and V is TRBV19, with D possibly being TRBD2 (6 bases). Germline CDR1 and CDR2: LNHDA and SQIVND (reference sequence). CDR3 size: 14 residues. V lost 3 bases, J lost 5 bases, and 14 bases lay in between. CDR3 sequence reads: CASSIGKGRNEQYF. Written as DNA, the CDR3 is TGTGCCAGTAGTATTGGAAAGGGGAGGAACGAGCAGTACTTC.

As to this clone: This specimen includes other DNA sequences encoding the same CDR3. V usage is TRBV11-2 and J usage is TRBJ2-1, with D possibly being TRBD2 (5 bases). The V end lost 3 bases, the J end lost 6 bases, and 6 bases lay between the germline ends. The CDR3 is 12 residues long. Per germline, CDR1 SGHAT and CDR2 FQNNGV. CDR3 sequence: CASSFRGNEQFF. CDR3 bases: TGTGCCAGCAGCTTCCGGGGCAATGAGCAGTTCTTC.

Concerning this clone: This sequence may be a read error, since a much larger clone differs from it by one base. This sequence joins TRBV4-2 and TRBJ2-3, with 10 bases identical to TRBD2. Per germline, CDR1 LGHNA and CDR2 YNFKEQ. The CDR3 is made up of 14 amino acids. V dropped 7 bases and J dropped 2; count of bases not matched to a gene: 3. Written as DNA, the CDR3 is TGTGCCAGCACACTAGCGGGGTTCACAGATACGCAGTATTTT. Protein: CASTLAGFTDTQYF.

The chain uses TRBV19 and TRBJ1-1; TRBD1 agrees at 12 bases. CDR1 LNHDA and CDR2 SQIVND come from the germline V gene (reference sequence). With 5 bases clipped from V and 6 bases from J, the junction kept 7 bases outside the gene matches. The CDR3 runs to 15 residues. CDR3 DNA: TGTGCCAGTAGTCCTTGGGGACAGGGGGCCGCTGAAGCTTTCTTT. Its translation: CASSPWGQGAAEAFF.

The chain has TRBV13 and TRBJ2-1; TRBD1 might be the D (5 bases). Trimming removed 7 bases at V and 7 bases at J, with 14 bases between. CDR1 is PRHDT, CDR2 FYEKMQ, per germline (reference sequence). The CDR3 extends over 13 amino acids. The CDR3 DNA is TGTGCCAGCACTCTGGGGCGCCGGAATGAGCAGTTCTTC. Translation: CASTLGRRNEQFF. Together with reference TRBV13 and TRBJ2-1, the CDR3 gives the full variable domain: AAGVIQSPRHLIKEKRETATLKCYPIPRHDTVYWYQQGPGQDPQFLISFYEKMQSDKGSIPDRFSAQQFSDYHSELNMSSLELGDSALYFCASTLGRRNEQFFGPGTRLTVL.

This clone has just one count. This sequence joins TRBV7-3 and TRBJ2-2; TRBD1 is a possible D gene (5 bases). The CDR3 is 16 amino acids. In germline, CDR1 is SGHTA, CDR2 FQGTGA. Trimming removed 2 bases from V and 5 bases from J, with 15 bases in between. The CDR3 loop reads CASSLQGKGMTGELFF. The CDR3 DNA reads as TGTGCCAGCAGCTTACAGGGAAAAGGGATGACCGGGGAGCTGTTTTTT. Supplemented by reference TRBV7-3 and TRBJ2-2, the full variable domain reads GAGVSQTPSNKVTEKGKYVELRCDPISGHTALYWYRQSLGQGPEFLIYFQGTGAADDSGLPNDRFFAVRPEGSVSTLKIQRTERGDSAVYLCASSLQGKGMTGELFFGEGSRLTVL.

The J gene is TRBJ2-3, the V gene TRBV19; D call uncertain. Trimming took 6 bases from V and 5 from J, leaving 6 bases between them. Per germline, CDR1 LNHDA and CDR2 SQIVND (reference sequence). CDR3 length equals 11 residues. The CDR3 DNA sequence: TGTGCCAGTAGGAGGAGAGATACGCAGTATTTT. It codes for CASRRRDTQYF.

This CDR3 reads CASSQKEGRLMNTEAFF. DNA for the CDR3: TGTGCCAGCAGCCAAAAAGAGGGTAGGTTGATGAACACTGAAGCTTTCTTT. V gene TRBV3-1 (or the pseudogene TRBV3-2) combines with J gene TRBJ1-1; D uncertain. V lost 2 bases and J lost 0, with 16 bases in between. CDR1 LGHDT and CDR2 YNNKEL come from the germline V gene (reference sequence). There are 17 residues in the CDR3.

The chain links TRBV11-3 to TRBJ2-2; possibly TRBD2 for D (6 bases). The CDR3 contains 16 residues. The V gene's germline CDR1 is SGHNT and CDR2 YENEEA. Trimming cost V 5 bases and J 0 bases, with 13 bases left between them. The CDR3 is CASSATRSSNTGELFF. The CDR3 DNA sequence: TGTGCCAGCAGCGCGACTAGGTCATCGAACACCGGGGAGCTGTTTTTT.

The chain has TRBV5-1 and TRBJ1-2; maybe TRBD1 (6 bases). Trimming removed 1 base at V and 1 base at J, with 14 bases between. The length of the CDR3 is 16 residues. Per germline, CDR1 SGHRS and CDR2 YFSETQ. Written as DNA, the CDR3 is TGCGCCAGCAGCTTGCGAACCGGACAGATTAACTATGGCTACACCTTC. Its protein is CASSLRTGQINYGYTF.

The CDR3 spells CASSETRENSPLHF. CDR3 sequence (DNA): TGTGCCAGCAGTGAAACGCGGGAGAATTCACCCCTCCACTTT. This chain links TRBV2 with TRBJ1-6; no definite D call. Looked up from germline, CDR1 is SNHLY and CDR2 is FYNNEI. V was clipped by 2 bases and J by 7 bases, with 9 bases between them. The CDR3 is made up of 14 amino acids.

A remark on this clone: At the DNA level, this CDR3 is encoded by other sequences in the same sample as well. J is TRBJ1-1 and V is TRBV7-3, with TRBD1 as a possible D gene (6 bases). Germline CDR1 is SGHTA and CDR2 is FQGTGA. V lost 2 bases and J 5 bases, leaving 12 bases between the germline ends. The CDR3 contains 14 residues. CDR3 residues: CASSLSGRGTEAFF. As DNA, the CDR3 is TGTGCCAGCAGCTTATCCGGGAGGGGGACTGAAGCTTTCTTT.

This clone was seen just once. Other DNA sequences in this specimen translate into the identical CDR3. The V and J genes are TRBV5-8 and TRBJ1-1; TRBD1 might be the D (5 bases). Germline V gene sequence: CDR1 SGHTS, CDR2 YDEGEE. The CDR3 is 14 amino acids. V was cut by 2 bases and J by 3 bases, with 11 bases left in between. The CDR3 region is CASSLTGGDTEAFF. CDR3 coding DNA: TGTGCCAGCAGCTTAACCGGAGGGGACACTGAAGCTTTCTTT.

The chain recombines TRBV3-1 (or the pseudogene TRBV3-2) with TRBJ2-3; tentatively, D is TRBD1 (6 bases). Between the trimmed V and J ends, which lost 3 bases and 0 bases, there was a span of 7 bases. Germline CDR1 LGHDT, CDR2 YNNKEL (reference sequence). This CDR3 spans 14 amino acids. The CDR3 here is CASSHRGSTDTQYF. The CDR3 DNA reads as TGTGCCAGCAGCCACAGGGGAAGCACAGATACGCAGTATTTT.

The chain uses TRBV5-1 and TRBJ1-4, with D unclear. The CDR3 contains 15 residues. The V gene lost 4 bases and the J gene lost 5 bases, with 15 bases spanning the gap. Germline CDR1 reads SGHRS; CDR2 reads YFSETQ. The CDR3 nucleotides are TGCGCCAGCAGCGGGTCAGCGGGCCTGAATGAAAAACTGTTTTTT. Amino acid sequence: CASSGSAGLNEKLFF.

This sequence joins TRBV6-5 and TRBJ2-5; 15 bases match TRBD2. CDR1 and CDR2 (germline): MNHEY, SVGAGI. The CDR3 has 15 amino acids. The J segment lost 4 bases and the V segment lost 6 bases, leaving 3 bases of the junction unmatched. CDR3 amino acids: CASRPGLAGGETQYF. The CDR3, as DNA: TGTGCCAGCAGGCCGGGACTAGCGGGAGGAGAGACCCAGTACTTC.

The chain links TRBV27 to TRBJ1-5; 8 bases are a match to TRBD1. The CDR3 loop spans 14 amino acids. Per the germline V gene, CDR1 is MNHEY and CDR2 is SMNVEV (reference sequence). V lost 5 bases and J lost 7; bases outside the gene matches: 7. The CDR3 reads CASSPTGVRQPQHF. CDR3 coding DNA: TGTGCCAGCAGTCCGACAGGGGTGCGACAGCCCCAGCATTTT.

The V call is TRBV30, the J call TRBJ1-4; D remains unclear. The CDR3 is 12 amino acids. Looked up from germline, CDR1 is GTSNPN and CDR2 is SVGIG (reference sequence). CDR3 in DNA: TGTGCTGGGCGCAGGTGGGATGAAAAACTGTTTTTT. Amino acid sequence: CAGRRWDEKLFF.

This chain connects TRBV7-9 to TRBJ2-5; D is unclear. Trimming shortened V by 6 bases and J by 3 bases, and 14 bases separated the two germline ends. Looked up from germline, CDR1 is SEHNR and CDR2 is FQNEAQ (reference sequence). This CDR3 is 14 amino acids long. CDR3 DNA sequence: TGTGCCAGCAGTCCCATCCTCGTAGAAGAGACCCAGTACTTC. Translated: CASSPILVEETQYF.

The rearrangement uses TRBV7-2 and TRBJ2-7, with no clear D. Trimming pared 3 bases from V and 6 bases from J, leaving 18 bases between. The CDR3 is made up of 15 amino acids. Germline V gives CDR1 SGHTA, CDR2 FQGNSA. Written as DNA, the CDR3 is TGTGCCAGCAGCTTGGCGGTTCTCCCGGGTTTCGAGCAGTACTTC. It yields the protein CASSLAVLPGFEQYF.

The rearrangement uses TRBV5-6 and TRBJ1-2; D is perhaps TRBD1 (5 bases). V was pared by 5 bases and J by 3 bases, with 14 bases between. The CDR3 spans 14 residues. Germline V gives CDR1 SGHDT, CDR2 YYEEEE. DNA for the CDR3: TGTGCCAGCAGGGAGGGGACCATACACTATGGCTACACCTTC. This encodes CASREGTIHYGYTF.

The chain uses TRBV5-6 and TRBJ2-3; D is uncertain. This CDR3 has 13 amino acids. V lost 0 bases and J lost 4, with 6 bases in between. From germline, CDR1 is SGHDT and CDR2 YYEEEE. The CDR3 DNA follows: TGTGCCAGCAGCTTGGATTCGGCAGATACGCAGTATTTT. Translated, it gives CASSLDSADTQYF.

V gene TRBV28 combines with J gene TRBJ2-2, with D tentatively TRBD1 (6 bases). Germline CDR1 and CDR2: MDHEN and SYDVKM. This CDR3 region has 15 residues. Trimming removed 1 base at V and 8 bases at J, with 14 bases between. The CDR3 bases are TGTGCCAGCAGTTTATTAGACAGGTTGAAGGGGGAGCTGTTTTTT. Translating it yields CASSLLDRLKGELFF.

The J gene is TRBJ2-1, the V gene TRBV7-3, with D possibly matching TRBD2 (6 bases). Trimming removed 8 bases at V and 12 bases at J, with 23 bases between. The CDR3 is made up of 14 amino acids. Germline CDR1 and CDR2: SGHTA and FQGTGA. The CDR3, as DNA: TGTGCCAGCGGAGAGGCGGGATTCCCCCAGGGGCAGTTCTTC. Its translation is CASGEAGFPQGQFF.

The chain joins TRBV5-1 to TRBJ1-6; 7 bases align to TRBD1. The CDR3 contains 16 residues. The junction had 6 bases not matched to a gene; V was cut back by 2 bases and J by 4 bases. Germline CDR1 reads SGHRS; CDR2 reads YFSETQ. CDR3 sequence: CASSFDRAAYNSPLHF. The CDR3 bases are TGCGCCAGCAGCTTCGACAGGGCGGCGTATAATTCACCCCTCCACTTT.

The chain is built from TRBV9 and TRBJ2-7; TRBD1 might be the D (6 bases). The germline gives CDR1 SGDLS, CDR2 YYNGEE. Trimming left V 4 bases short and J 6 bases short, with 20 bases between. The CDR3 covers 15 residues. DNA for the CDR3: TGTGCCAGCAGCCCAGGGGCGGGCGGGCCATCCGAGCAGTACTTC. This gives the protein CASSPGAGGPSEQYF.